This paragraph covers one T cell receptor beta chain sequence. Its antigen is not identified. TCRdb keeps only in-frame clones here, not all; method: immunoSEQ multiplex PCR. The repertoire holds about 2,300 clones, around two thirds seen once, with under 15% in the top ten. These data originate in a study of T cell repertoires in ileal Crohn's disease. Study conclusions and caveats: All patients with clonality above 26.8% had endoscopic recurrence. Sorted CD8 T cells held more high-frequency clones than CD4.

Trimming left V 1 base short and J 5 bases short, with 12 bases between. Germline CDR1 and CDR2: SGHDT and YYEEEE. The CDR3 is 14 amino acids. The sequence derives from an adult with Crohn's disease. The chain joins TRBV5-6 to TRBJ2-5; D is perhaps TRBD2 (6 bases). The sample was ileal tissue. Here the CDR3 reads CASSLIGGLETQYF. DNA for the CDR3: TGTGCCAGCAGCTTGATCGGGGGTTTGGAGACCCAGTACTTC. Full variable domain (rest looked up from reference TRBV5-6 and TRBJ2-5): DAGVTQSPTHLIKTRGQQVTLRCSPKSGHDTVSWYQQALGQGPQFIFQYYEEEERQRGNFPDRFSGHQFPNYSSELNVNALLLGDSALYLCASSLIGGLETQYFGPGTRLLVL.